This TCR beta chain was identified in a study of OX40 agonist ivuxolimab in advanced cancers. Overall study context: Partial responses were recorded for three patients, including one with hepatocellular carcinoma and two with cutaneous melanoma.

Concerning this clone: Its target is unknown.

Here immunoSEQ multiplex PCR was the method, and the copy in TCRdb shows in-frame clones only, minus some. Found here are under 50,000 clones, roughly 90% of them singletons; the top ten hold just under 8%. Study-wide results and limits: At 0.1 to 3.0 mg/kg and by week 6, CD4+ and CD8+ T cells in the blood had expanded clonally.

CDR3 length: 10 residues. Trimming pared 2 bases from V and 8 bases from J, leaving 1 base between. Germline V gene lookup returns CDR1 SEHNR and CDR2 FQNEAQ (reference sequence). This clonotype was sampled from an adult with an advanced solid tumor such as melanoma, head and neck, liver or kidney cancer. The sequences come from CD4+ or CD8+ T cells sorted from blood, collected in a trial of the OX40 agonist ivuxolimab. The chain links TRBV7-9 to TRBJ2-1; D is undetermined. CDR3 bases: TGTGCCAGCAGCTTATATGAGCAGTTCTTC. Translation: CASSLYEQFF.